The rows below give T cell receptor beta chains drawn from one sample of a study of shared T cell receptors in the human thymus. The repertoire was sequenced with immunoSEQ multiplex PCR; TCRdb's copy has only in-frame clones and lacks some. The sample lists 600,000 or so clones; approximately 87% were seen once. The sample was also linked to a second study, of human thymus T cells.

The sequencing sample was made of thymocytes. Receptors originate from a boy in the first two years of life with a congenital heart defect. CDR3s include the opening cysteine and the closing phenylalanine or tryptophan. The D gene is left open where the match is weak. The size of a clone is reported for some rows only, either as once, few or many, or as a class for expanded clones.

D gene	clone size	V gene	J gene	CDR3 protein	CDR3 DNA
TRBD2	-	TRBV10-3	TRBJ2-7	CAIRPSGSSYEQYF	TGTGCCATCAGACCTAGCGGGAGTAGCTACGAGCAGTACTTC
-	-	TRBV28	TRBJ1-2	CASSIQGVYGYTF	TGTGCCAGCAGCATACAGGGAGTATATGGCTACACCTTC
TRBD2	-	TRBV28	TRBJ2-3	CASSVAGGSMRTDTQYF	TGTGCCAGCAGTGTAGCGGGAGGGAGTATGAGGACAGATACGCAGTATTTT
TRBD1	-	TRBV25-1	TRBJ2-2	CASSGETGTTHTGELFF	TGTGCCAGCAGTGGGGAGACAGGGACCACGCACACCGGGGAGCTGTTTTTT
TRBD1	-	TRBV28	TRBJ2-7	CASSRDRDYEQYF	TGTGCCAGCAGCCGAGACAGGGACTACGAGCAGTACTTC
-	-	TRBV7-8	TRBJ1-4	CASKDTLGEKLFF	TGTGCCAGCAAGGACACACTCGGGGAAAAACTGTTTTTT
-	-	TRBV19	TRBJ2-6	CASSSWTPGANVLTF	TGTGCCAGTAGTAGCTGGACACCTGGGGCCAACGTCCTGACTTTC
-	-	TRBV11-2	TRBJ2-7	CASSSSRRNSYEQYF	TGTGCCAGCAGTTCCAGCCGCAGGAACTCCTACGAGCAGTACTTC
-	once	TRBV30	TRBJ2-2	CAGTANTGELFF	TGTGCCGGGACCGCGAACACCGGGGAGCTGTTTTTT
TRBD2	-	TRBV28	TRBJ2-3	CASLPRLRERAGASSTDTQYF	TGTGCCAGCCTACCCCGACTTAGGGAGAGAGCGGGGGCCTCTAGCACAGATACGCAGTATTTT
-	-	TRBV29-1	TRBJ2-5	CSVHTTQGRGKTQYF	TGCAGCGTTCATACGACCCAGGGGCGCGGAAAGACCCAGTACTTC
-	few	TRBV19	TRBJ1-1	CASSIRGEVTEAFF	TGTGCCAGTAGTATTCGGGGGGAAGTCACTGAAGCTTTCTTT
TRBD2	-	TRBV27	TRBJ2-7	CASSIRTPSGTINYEQYF	TGTGCCAGCAGCATTAGGACTCCATCCGGGACTATTAACTACGAGCAGTACTTC
-	-	TRBV9	TRBJ1-3	CASSVGMRGLPPGEGNTIYF	TGTGCCAGCAGCGTAGGAATGAGGGGCCTTCCACCGGGAGAAGGAAACACCATATATTTT
-	-	TRBV27	TRBJ1-1	CASRRVGNTEAFF	TGTGCCAGCCGCCGGGTGGGGAACACTGAAGCTTTCTTT
-	-	TRBV5-4	TRBJ1-2	CASSHGQHSIYGYTF	TGTGCCAGCAGCCACGGACAGCATTCGATCTATGGCTACACCTTC
-	-	TRBV5-6	TRBJ1-6	CASSLVEGTYNSPLHF	TGTGCCAGCAGCTTGGTTGAGGGAACCTATAATTCACCCCTCCACTTT
TRBD1	-	TRBV7-9	TRBJ1-2	CASSAYWTGVGYTF	TGTGCCAGCAGCGCTTACTGGACAGGGGTGGGCTACACCTTC
-	few	TRBV19	TRBJ1-2	CASSKSTDDYGYTF	TGTGCCAGTAGTAAGTCGACAGACGACTATGGCTACACCTTC
-	-	TRBV5-1	TRBJ2-1	CASSLDGGVYNEQFF	TGCGCCAGCAGCTTGGACGGGGGAGTTTACAATGAGCAGTTCTTC
-	few	TRBV28	TRBJ2-7	CASRLPGAYEQYF	TGTGCCAGCAGGTTACCAGGGGCCTACGAGCAGTACTTC
-	-	TRBV30	TRBJ2-2	CAWSISRGELFF	TGTGCCTGGAGTATTTCTCGCGGGGAGCTGTTTTTT
-	-	TRBV30	TRBJ1-5	CAWSRPGQPQHF	TGTGCCTGGAGCAGACCAGGGCAGCCCCAGCATTTT
TRBD1	-	TRBV27	TRBJ2-7	CASSPKPDTGAVSYEQYF	TGTGCCAGCAGTCCGAAACCTGACACAGGGGCGGTCTCCTACGAGCAGTACTTC
TRBD2	-	TRBV27	TRBJ2-7	CASSLLKRNSGDKEQYF	TGTGCCAGCAGTTTACTTAAACGGAATAGCGGGGATAAGGAGCAGTACTTC
-	-	TRBV5-1	TRBJ2-7	CASGLGRYEQYF	TGCGCCAGCGGACTTGGGCGCTACGAGCAGTACTTC
TRBD1	-	TRBV28	TRBJ1-1	CASRCTGVCTEAFF	TGTGCCAGCAGATGTACAGGGGTTTGCACTGAAGCTTTCTTT
TRBD1	-	TRBV7-2	TRBJ1-1	CASSPYRGTEAFF	TGTGCCAGCAGCCCCTACAGGGGGACTGAAGCTTTCTTT